The next 17 T cell receptor beta chains were all read from a single sample in a study of early T cells in non-severe SARS-CoV-2 infection. MiXCR, run by TCRdb on the 5' RACE reads, gives a single entry per CDR3 protein. The table has tens of thousands of distinct CDR3 sequences, about 5.9% seen once. The sequenced material came from whole blood. These receptors came from an adult who was a healthcare worker with PCR-confirmed SARS-CoV-2 infection or an uninfected control (not recorded which).

The V gene is TRBV24-1, the J gene TRBJ1-5, with D possibly TRBD1 on 5 matching bases. The CDR3 has 15 residues. Germline assignment: CDR1 KGHDR and CDR2 SFDVKD. Trimming shortened V by 4 bases and J by 6 bases, and 15 bases separated the two germline ends. CDR3 bases: TGTGCCACCAGTGAAGGGTACAGGACGGGTCAGCCCCAGCATTTT. It encodes CATSEGYRTGQPQHF.

Only a few counts were recorded for this clonotype. The rearrangement joins TRBV12-3 or TRBV12-4 to TRBJ2-5; weak D call: TRBD1 (6 bases). The CDR3 sequence is 14 residues long. Trimming took off 5 bases at V and 5 bases at J, with 15 bases between the two ends. The CDR3 DNA reads TGTGCCAGCAGTAACACAGGGCTTGGGGAGACCCAGTACTTC. Its protein is CASSNTGLGETQYF.

This clonotype was counted ten times or more. The chain is built from TRBV7-2 and TRBJ2-7; possibly TRBD2 for D (5 bases). The CDR3 covers 14 residues. Germline lookup yields CDR1 SGHTA and CDR2 FQGNSA. V gave up 3 bases and J gave up 2 bases, with 11 bases separating them. Here the CDR3 reads CASSLPRETYEQYF. The CDR3 coding sequence is TGTGCCAGCAGCTTGCCCCGGGAAACCTACGAGCAGTACTTC.

The rearrangement uses TRBV3-1 and TRBJ2-7; the D gene is possibly TRBD2 (7 bases). The germline CDR1 and CDR2 sequences are LGHDT and YNNKEL (reference sequence). Trimming stripped 5 bases from V and 2 bases from J, with 25 bases between. The CDR3 has 18 residues. The CDR3 protein is CASSKATGGFYDPYEQYF. The CDR3 DNA reads as TGTGCCAGCAGCAAGGCGACGGGGGGCTTTTATGACCCCTACGAGCAGTACTTC.

Only a few counts were recorded for this clonotype. The CDR3 loop reads CASSLNPGTGGFEQYF. The CDR3 coding sequence is TGTGCCAGCAGCCTAAACCCCGGGACAGGGGGATTCGAGCAGTACTTC. The chain links TRBV11-2 to TRBJ2-7, with 11 positions matching TRBD1. Germline V gene sequence: CDR1 SGHAT, CDR2 FQNNGV. CDR3 size: 16 residues. J lost 6 bases, V lost 5 bases, and 12 bases had no gene match.

This clonotype showed up many times. The chain carries TRBV7-2 and TRBJ1-3; D remains unclear. CDR3 length: 14 amino acids. Per germline, CDR1 SGHTA and CDR2 FQGNSA. The ends were cut back, 2 bases at V and 2 bases at J, with 7 bases in the middle. The CDR3 sequence: CASSLYLPGNTIYF. For the CDR3, the DNA is TGTGCCAGCAGCTTATATTTGCCTGGAAACACCATATATTTT.

V gene TRBV12-3 or TRBV12-4 combines with J gene TRBJ1-3, with 9 bases matching TRBD1. This CDR3 has 17 amino acids. V shed 3 bases and J 3 bases; nucleotides not matched to a gene: 9. CDR3: CASSFLTGGFNGNTIYF. The CDR3, as DNA: TGTGCCAGCAGTTTCCTCACAGGGGGCTTTAATGGAAACACCATATATTTT.

Comment on this clonotype: A much larger clone sits a single nucleotide away, making a read error possible. The chain recombines TRBV6-2 or TRBV6-3 with TRBJ2-3; no firm D call. V was clipped by 4 bases and J by 4 bases, with 21 bases between them. This CDR3 has 17 residues. CDR1 is MNHEY, CDR2 SVGEGT, per germline. This CDR3 is CASSSIFMPSRSDTQYF. CDR3 sequence (DNA): TGTGCCAGCAGTTCGATATTTATGCCGTCACGCTCAGATACGCAGTATTTT.

This clonotype has just a few counts. This sequence joins TRBV2 and TRBJ2-2, with D perhaps matching TRBD2 (5 bases). The CDR3 length is 15 residues. Germline V gene sequence: CDR1 SNHLY, CDR2 FYNNEI. V was trimmed by 0 bases and J by 5 bases, leaving 10 bases between them. The chain's CDR3 is CASSEARAGTGELFF. Written as DNA, the CDR3 is TGTGCCAGCAGTGAAGCGAGGGCGGGTACCGGGGAGCTGTTTTTT.

Many counts were recorded for this clonotype. The chain couples TRBV5-4 to TRBJ1-6; D is possibly TRBD1 (5 bases). Trimming shortened V by 5 bases and J by 6 bases, and 18 bases separated the two germline ends. The CDR3 runs 16 residues. The V gene's germline CDR1 is SGHNT and CDR2 YYREEE (reference sequence). CDR3 nucleotides: TGTGCCAGCAGTGCCTCCCGGGACGACCCTAATTCACCCCTCCACTTT. Translated: CASSASRDDPNSPLHF. Full variable domain (outside the CDR3, taken from reference TRBV5-4 and TRBJ1-6): ETGVTQSPTHLIKTRGQQVTLRCSSQSGHNTVSWYQQALGQGPQFIFQYYREEENGRGNFPPRFSGLQFPNYSSELNVNALELDDSALYLCASSASRDDPNSPLHFGNGTRLTVT.

This clonotype turned up a few times. The gene calls are TRBV29-1 and TRBJ2-1; D remains ambiguous. Germline-derived CDR1 and CDR2 are SQVTM and ANQGSEA. Trimming pared 1 base from V and 8 bases from J, leaving 15 bases between. The CDR3 runs to 14 residues. The CDR3 DNA is TGCAGCGTTGAAGGGGCCTACCCGGGCGATGAGCAGTTCTTC. Protein product: CSVEGAYPGDEQFF.

This clonotype was found many times. The chain links TRBV19 to TRBJ2-7; tentative D call: TRBD2 (5 bases). Germline V gene sequence: CDR1 LNHDA, CDR2 SQIVND (reference sequence). The CDR3 is made up of 15 amino acids. V lost 1 base, J lost 2 bases, and 12 bases lay in between. CDR3 in amino acids: CASSIGLGEPYEQYF. DNA for the CDR3: TGTGCCAGTAGTATAGGGCTCGGGGAACCCTACGAGCAGTACTTC. The whole variable domain, remainder taken from reference TRBV19 and TRBJ2-7, is DGGITQSPKYLFRKEGQNVTLSCEQNLNHDAMYWYRQDPGQGLRLIYYSQIVNDFQKGDIAEGYSVSREKKESFPLTVTSAQKNPTAFYLCASSIGLGEPYEQYFGPGTRLTVT.

The chain links TRBV4-2 to TRBJ2-3, with 7 bases that match TRBD2. Trimming removed 0 bases from V and 1 base from J; junction bases left unmatched: 7. Germline CDR1 reads LGHNA; CDR2 reads YNFKEQ. This CDR3 has 17 residues. The CDR3 loop reads CASSQDGGGAGTDTQYF. The CDR3, as DNA: TGTGCCAGCAGCCAAGATGGGGGAGGGGCGGGCACAGATACGCAGTATTTT.

This clonotype was counted between two and nine times. The gene calls are TRBV4-2 and TRBJ2-7; D possibly uses TRBD1 or TRBD2 (5 bases each). Trimming removed 1 base from V and 1 base from J, with 11 bases in between. CDR1 is LGHNA, CDR2 YNFKEQ, per germline. CDR3 length: 15 residues. CDR3 residues: CASSQAGDASYEQYF. The CDR3 bases are TGTGCCAGCAGCCAAGCCGGGGACGCGTCCTACGAGCAGTACTTC.

This clonotype was seen many times. V is TRBV12-3 or TRBV12-4 and J is TRBJ2-7; 9 nucleotides match TRBD2. The V gene end was trimmed by 2 bases and the J gene end by 7 bases; junction bases not matched to a gene: 12. The length of the CDR3 is 16 residues. DNA of the CDR3: TGTGCCAGCAGTTTACGGGACTGGGGTCTAGCGGGGGAGCAGTACTTC. Protein: CASSLRDWGLAGEQYF.

This clonotype has ten or more counts. CDR3 nucleotides: TGTGCCAGCAGTTACTCAGAAGGGTCTGCCTTTCAGCCCCAGCATTTT. Protein product: CASSYSEGSAFQPQHF. The rearrangement links TRBV6-2 or TRBV6-3 to TRBJ1-5; no definite D call. V was shortened by 0 bases and J by 6 bases, with 15 bases between the two germline ends. Germline CDR1 is MNHEY and CDR2 is SVGEGT. The CDR3 is 16 residues long.

This clonotype is medium-sized. V is TRBV11-2 and J is TRBJ2-1; 12 nucleotides line up with TRBD2. V shed 5 bases, J shed 12 bases, and the junction held 11 bases outside the gene matches. The CDR3 is made up of 15 amino acids. The germline V gene encodes CDR1 SGHAT and CDR2 FQNNGV. The CDR3 loop is CASSGWTSGVSRQFF. The CDR3 DNA sequence: TGTGCCAGCAGCGGATGGACTAGCGGGGTCAGTCGGCAGTTCTTC.